This is a list of T cell receptor beta chains from one sample in a study of prognosis after radiotherapy for stage I lung cancer. TCRdb reanalysed the multiplex PCR reads using MiXCR and keeps one entry per CDR3 protein. The repertoire holds roughly 30,000 distinct CDR3 sequences, with roughly 52% as singletons. The sequences come from PBMCs, collected before or after stereotactic body radiation therapy (not recorded which). The receptors were gathered from a donor aged 50 or older with non-small cell lung cancer. Both conserved end residues are part of each CDR3. Fields, in order: V gene, clone size, D gene, J gene, CDR3 length, CDR3 protein, CDR3 DNA. A D gene is named only where the DNA matches it firmly. Only part of the rows carry a size: once, few, many, or a class if the clone is expanded.

TRBV24-1	many	TRBD2	TRBJ2-5	15	CATSGIAGGEETQYF	TGTGCCACCAGTGGCATAGCGGGAGGGGAAGAGACCCAGTACTTC
TRBV5-1	-	-	TRBJ2-2	15	CASTRERVNTGELFF	TGCGCCAGCACTAGGGAAAGGGTGAACACCGGGGAGCTGTTTTTT
TRBV4-2	-	-	TRBJ2-3	16	CASSQVGGIPTDTQYF	TGTGCCAGTAGCCAAGTGGGTGGGATCCCCACAGATACGCAGTATTTT
TRBV20-1	many	-	TRBJ2-5	13	CSARDILQETQYF	TGCAGTGCTAGAGATATACTCCAAGAGACCCAGTACTTC
TRBV5-1	-	-	TRBJ2-7	14	CASSLNAGSYEQYF	TGCGCCAGCAGCTTGAATGCGGGGAGCTACGAGCAGTACTTC
TRBV2	-	-	TRBJ1-5	15	CASSAQGTRNQPQHF	TGTGCCAGCAGTGCACAGGGAACTAGAAATCAGCCCCAGCATTTT
TRBV7-9	many	TRBD1	TRBJ2-3	14	CASGTGGVRDTQYF	TGTGCCAGCGGGACAGGGGGCGTTCGTGATACGCAGTATTTT
TRBV3-1	many	TRBD1	TRBJ1-4	16	CASSQNLQGMGEKLFF	TGTGCCAGCAGCCAGAACCTACAGGGGATGGGTGAAAAACTGTTTTTT
TRBV28	-	-	TRBJ2-5	13	CASTVVGLETQYF	TGTGCCAGCACCGTAGTGGGACTAGAGACCCAGTACTTC
TRBV11-3	-	-	TRBJ1-1	14	CASSSRGGNTEAFF	TGTGCCAGCAGCTCCCGGGGGGGGAACACTGAAGCTTTCTTT